The present T cell receptor (beta chain) was sequenced within a study of blood T cell repertoires in COVID-19 (dated by TCRdb to the early 2020s). Regarding the complete study: The collaborator samples originated in the United States, Italy and Spain and spanned the acute and convalescent phases of COVID-19. Where available, HLA class I and class II types were taken from metadata supplied by the sample provider and were not determined by assay-based typing. Deeply sampled blood TCRbeta repertoires from subjects exposed to, actively infected with, or recovered from COVID-19 were included in the dataset. A freely available public database, intended as a resource for researchers studying the immune response to SARS-CoV-2, is where the repertoires were released. Samples were obtained from the ongoing ImmuneRACE study (first 160 participants) and from about 1,300 subjects provided by 6 global collaborators. A de-identified subject ID, COVID-19 status, age in years and sex were almost always included in the sample metadata. The prospective study material was composed of cDNA or gDNA derived from T cells, B-cell-depleted T cells, or PBMCs.

Study-wide findings and limitations: The amount of clinical and demographic metadata varied by source and participant and was provided uncurated.

V was cut back by 5 bases and J by 2 bases, leaving a gap of 13 bases between them. CDR1 and CDR2 were assigned from the germline V gene (reference sequence) as LGHDT and YNNKEL. From its cysteine to its phenylalanine, the CDR3 spans 14 amino acids. The only DNA kept is the CDR3, 42 bases in frame from the first base. Another Seattle source contributed samples from volunteer blood donors who had recovered from COVID-19. The collaborating institutions used their own protocols to collect whole blood in K2EDTA tubes. For TCRbeta analysis, collaborators shipped samples in one of three forms: frozen whole blood, isolated PBMCs, or DNA extracted from either of those sample types. TCRbeta CDR3 regions were amplified from genomic DNA using the immunoSEQ Assay, a bias-controlled multiplex PCR. For the original study's pipeline: The number of nucleated cells in each sample was estimated by amplification of reference gene primers within the assay. To quantify the absolute abundance of each unique TCRbeta CDR3 rearrangement, sequence reads were collapsed and filtered. For each sample, productive Simpson clonality was calculated as the square root of Simpson's diversity index over productive rearrangements. TCRdb took this table from immuneACCESS and kept in-frame rearrangements with V and J called. Such tables lack part of the clones; where checked against another copy, unresolved V genes explain under half of the gap, and the rest is unexplained. For V, J and clone size, that table is used; D and trimming come from the DNA. The sample table records 250,000 to 350,000 clones; around 90% of these occur just once. The top ten hold 5% to 7% of the sample.

To note about this clone: Its specific antigen is unknown. There are no base qualities to consult, and no much larger clone falls within one base.

Sequencing used peripheral blood. This receptor was taken from a man aged 18 to 30 who had recovered from COVID-19. The chain employs TRBV3-1 (or the pseudogene TRBV3-2) and TRBJ2-7; the D gene is perhaps TRBD1, on 6 matching bases. The DNA sequence is TGTGCCAGCAGCTTCCGGGACATAACCTACGAGCAGTACTTC. Translated, it gives CASSFRDITYEQYF.